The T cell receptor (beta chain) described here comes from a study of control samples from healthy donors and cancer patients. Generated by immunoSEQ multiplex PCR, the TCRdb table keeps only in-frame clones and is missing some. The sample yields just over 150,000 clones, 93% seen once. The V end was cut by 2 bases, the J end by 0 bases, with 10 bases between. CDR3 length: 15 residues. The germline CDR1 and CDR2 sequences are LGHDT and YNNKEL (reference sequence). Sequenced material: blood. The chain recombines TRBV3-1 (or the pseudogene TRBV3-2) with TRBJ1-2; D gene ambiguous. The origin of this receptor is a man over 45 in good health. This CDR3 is CASSQNYLANYGYTF. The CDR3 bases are TGTGCCAGCAGCCAAAACTACTTAGCTAACTATGGCTACACCTTC.